The 4 T cell receptor beta chains below come from one sample, sequenced in a study of blood T cell repertoires in COVID-19. TCRdb's table, derived via immunoSEQ multiplex PCR, lists solely in-frame clones and lacks some. This sample has 75,000 to 90,000 clones, with 90% to 95% found just once. Material: peripheral blood. The receptors come from a woman aged 45-65 years in a cohort sampled during active COVID-19.

The V call is TRBV28, the J call TRBJ2-4, with TRBD2 matching over 14 bases. Germline values: CDR1 MDHEN, CDR2 SYDVKM. The CDR3 is 23 amino acids. Trimming removed 4 bases from V and 1 base from J; junction bases left unmatched: 21. Written as DNA, the CDR3 is TGTGCCAGCAGTTCCTACGCTTTTGGACTAGCGGGAGGCGGGGACTACGCCAAAAACATTCAGTACTTC. Translating it yields CASSSYAFGLAGGGDYAKNIQYF.

The J gene is TRBJ1-2, the V gene TRBV5-4; TRBD1 agrees at 7 bases. The CDR3 consists of 15 residues. Germline V CDR1 and CDR2: SGHNT, YYREEE (reference sequence). After removal of 4 bases from V and 7 bases from J, the junction contained 13 bases not matched to a gene. This CDR3 is CASSNGGQSSRGYTF. The CDR3 DNA reads as TGTGCCAGCAGCAATGGGGGACAGTCGTCGCGTGGCTACACCTTC.

This chain connects TRBV20-1 to TRBJ2-7, with a possible D match to TRBD1 (5 bases). The CDR3 sequence is 11 residues long. V lost 6 bases and J lost 0, with 6 bases in between. The germline V gene encodes CDR1 DFQATT and CDR2 SNEGSKA (reference sequence). The CDR3 here is CSARVSYEQYF. CDR3 nucleotide sequence: TGCAGTGCCAGGGTCTCCTACGAGCAGTACTTC.

Only one count was recorded for this clone. The chain is built from TRBV7-2 and TRBJ2-7; 9 nucleotides agree with TRBD2. The CDR3 has 15 residues. The V gene's germline CDR1 is SGHTA and CDR2 FQGNSA. Trimming cost V 4 bases and J 0 bases; bases outside gene matches: 4. Here the CDR3 DNA reads TGTGCCAGCAGCTCTAGCGGGGCTAGCTCCTACGAGCAGTACTTC. This encodes CASSSSGASSYEQYF.